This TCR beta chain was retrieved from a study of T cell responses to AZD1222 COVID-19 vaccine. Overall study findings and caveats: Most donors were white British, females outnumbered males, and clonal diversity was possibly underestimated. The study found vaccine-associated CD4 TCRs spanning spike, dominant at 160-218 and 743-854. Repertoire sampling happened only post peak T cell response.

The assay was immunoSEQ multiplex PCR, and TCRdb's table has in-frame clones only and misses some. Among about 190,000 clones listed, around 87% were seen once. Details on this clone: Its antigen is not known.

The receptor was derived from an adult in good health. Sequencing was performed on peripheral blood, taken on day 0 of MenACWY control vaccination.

The chain's CDR3 is CASRPYGDRGFGEQYF. The CDR3, as DNA: TGTGCCAGCCGTCCCTATGGGGACAGGGGTTTCGGTGAGCAGTACTTC. The genes are TRBV28 and TRBJ2-7, with 10 positions matching TRBD1. CDR1 and CDR2 from the germline V gene are MDHEN and SYDVKM. The V and J ends lost 8 bases and 7 bases, in that order; junction bases with no gene match: 17. The CDR3 consists of 16 residues.